This T cell receptor beta chain was recorded in a study of blood T cells in healthy people across ages. Findings and caveats of the study: Older individuals had lower TCR beta diversity per million T cells (the decline was roughly linear). Researchers said unsorted PBMCs prevented a conclusive naive versus antigen-experienced comparison. Diversity was estimated from one million T cells, and these estimates were considered underestimates.

This clonotype was counted a few times. Its antigen is not identified. Using a J-beta primer mix together with a sample-barcoded 5' primer, a second PCR was run for about 6 to 11 cycles. From the 5' RACE reads, TCRdb called clonotypes with MiXCR, one entry per CDR3 protein. Of about 900,000 distinct CDR3 sequences in the sample, around 49% are singletons; the top ten hold about an eighth. This clonotype originated in a young man in good health. The material sequenced was blood.

CDR3 sequence reads: CASSSTLATSYEQYF. DNA of the CDR3: TGTGCCAGCAGCAGCACCCTAGCGACTAGCTACGAGCAGTACTTC. The chain joins TRBV27 to TRBJ2-7, with TRBD2 as a possible D gene (6 bases). Trimming stripped 6 bases from V and 3 bases from J, with 18 bases between. The germline CDR1 and CDR2 sequences are MNHEY and SMNVEV (reference sequence). CDR3 length: 15 amino acids.